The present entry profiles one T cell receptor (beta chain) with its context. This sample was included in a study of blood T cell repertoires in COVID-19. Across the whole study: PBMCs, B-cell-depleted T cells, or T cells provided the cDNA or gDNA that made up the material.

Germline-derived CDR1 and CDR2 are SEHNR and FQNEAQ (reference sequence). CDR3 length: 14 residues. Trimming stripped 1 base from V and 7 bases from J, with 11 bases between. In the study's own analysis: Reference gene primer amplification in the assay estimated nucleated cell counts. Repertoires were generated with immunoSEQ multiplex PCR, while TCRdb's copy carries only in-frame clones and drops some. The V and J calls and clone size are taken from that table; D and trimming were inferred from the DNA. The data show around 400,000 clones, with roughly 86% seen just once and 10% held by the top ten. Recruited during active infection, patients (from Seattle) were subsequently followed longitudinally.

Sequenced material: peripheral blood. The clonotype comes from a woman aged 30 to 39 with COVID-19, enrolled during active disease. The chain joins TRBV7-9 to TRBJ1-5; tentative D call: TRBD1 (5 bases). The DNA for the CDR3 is TGTGCCAGCAGCTTAGGTGTTGGGGGGCAGCCCCAGCATTTT. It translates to CASSLGVGGQPQHF.